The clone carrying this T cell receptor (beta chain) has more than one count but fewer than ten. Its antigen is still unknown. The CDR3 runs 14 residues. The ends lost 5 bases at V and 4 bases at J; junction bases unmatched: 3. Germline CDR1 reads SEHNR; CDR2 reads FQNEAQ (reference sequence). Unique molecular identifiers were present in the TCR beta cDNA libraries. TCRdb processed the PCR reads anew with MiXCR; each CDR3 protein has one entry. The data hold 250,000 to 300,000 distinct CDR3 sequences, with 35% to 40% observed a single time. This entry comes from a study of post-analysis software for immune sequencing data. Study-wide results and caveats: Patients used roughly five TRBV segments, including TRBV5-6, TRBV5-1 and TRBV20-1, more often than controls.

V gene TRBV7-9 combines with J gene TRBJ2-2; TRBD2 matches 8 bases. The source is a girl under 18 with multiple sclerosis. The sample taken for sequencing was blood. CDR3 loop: CASSREGPTGELFF. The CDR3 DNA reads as TGTGCCAGCAGCCGGGAGGGGCCCACCGGGGAGCTGTTTTTT.